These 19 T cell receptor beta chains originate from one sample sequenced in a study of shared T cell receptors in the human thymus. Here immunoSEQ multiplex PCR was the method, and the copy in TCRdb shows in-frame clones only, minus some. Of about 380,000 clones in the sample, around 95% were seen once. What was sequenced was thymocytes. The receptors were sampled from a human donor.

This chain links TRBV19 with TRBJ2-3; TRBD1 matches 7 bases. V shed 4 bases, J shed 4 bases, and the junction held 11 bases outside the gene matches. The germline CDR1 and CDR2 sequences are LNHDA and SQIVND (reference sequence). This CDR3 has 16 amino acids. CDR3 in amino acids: CASSTGTVNRSDTQYF. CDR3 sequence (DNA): TGTGCCAGTAGTACAGGGACAGTCAATAGATCAGATACGCAGTATTTT.

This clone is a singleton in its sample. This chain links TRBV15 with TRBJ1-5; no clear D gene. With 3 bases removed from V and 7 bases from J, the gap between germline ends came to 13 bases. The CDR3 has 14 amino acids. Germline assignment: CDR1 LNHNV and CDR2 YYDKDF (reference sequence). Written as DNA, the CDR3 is TGTGCCACCAGCAGGCCGGATCATTTCCAGCCCCAGCATTTT. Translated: CATSRPDHFQPQHF.

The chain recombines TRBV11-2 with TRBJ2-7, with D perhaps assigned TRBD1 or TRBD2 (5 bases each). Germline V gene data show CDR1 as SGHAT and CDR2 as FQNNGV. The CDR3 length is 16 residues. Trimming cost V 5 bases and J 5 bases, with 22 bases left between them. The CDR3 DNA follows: TGTGCCAGCAGCCATCCATACGAGGGTGGGGCCCACGAGCAGTACTTC. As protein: CASSHPYEGGAHEQYF.

CDR3 loop: CASSSSSRNEQFF. The CDR3 region has the DNA TGTGCCAGCAGTTCCTCTAGTCGGAATGAGCAGTTCTTC. This sequence joins TRBV27 and TRBJ2-1; no reliable D call. CDR3 length: 13 amino acids. Germline assignment: CDR1 MNHEY and CDR2 SMNVEV (reference sequence). The V end was cut by 4 bases, the J end by 7 bases, with 11 bases between.

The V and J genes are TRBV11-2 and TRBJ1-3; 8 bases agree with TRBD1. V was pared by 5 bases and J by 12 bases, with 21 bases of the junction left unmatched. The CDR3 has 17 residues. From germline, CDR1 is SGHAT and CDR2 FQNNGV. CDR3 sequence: CASSPLRQGRYPIFIYF. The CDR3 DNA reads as TGTGCCAGCAGCCCACTAAGACAGGGGAGATACCCGATTTTCATATATTTT.

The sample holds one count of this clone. The CDR3 spells CASSFSNDTTYEQYF. The CDR3 DNA reads TGTGCCAGCAGTTTTTCAAATGACACCACGTACGAGCAGTACTTC. The chain couples TRBV27 to TRBJ2-7; D uncertain. CDR3 size: 15 residues. Deletions cut 3 bases from V and 4 bases from J, with 16 bases between. Germline loops: CDR1 MNHEY, CDR2 SMNVEV (reference sequence).

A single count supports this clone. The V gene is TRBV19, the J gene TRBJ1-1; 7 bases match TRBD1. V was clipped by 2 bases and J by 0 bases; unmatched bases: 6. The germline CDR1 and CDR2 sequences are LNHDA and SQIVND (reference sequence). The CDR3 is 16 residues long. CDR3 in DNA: TGTGCCAGTAGTATACCTAGGGACAGCATGAACACTGAAGCTTTCTTT. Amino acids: CASSIPRDSMNTEAFF.

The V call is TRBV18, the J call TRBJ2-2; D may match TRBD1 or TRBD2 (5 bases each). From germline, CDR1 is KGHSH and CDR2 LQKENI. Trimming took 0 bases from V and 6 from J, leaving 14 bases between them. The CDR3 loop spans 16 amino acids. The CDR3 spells CASSPPRGAGSGELFF. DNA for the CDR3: TGTGCCAGCTCACCACCTAGAGGGGCAGGATCCGGGGAGCTGTTTTTT.

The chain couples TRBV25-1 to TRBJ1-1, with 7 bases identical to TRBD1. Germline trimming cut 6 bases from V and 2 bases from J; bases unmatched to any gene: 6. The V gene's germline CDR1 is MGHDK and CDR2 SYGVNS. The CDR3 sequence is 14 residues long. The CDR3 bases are TGTGCCAGCAGCACCGGGACAGCTAACACTGAAGCTTTCTTT. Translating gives CASSTGTANTEAFF.

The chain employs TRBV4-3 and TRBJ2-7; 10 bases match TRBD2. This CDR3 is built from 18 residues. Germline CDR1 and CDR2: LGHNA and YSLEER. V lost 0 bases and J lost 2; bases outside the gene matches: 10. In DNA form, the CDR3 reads TGCGCCAGCAGCCAAGATAGGCTTGAGGGACTAGCGACCTACGAGCAGTACTTC. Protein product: CASSQDRLEGLATYEQYF.

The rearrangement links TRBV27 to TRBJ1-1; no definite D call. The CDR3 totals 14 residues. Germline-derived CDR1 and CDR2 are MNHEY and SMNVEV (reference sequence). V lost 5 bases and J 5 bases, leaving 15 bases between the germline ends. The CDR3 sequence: CASSAKEASTEAFF. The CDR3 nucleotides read TGTGCCAGCAGTGCAAAAGAGGCTAGTACTGAAGCTTTCTTT.

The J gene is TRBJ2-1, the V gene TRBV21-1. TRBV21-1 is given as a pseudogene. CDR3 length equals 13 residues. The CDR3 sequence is CASSKEKVNEQFF. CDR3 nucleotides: TGTGCCAGCAGCAAAGAAAAGGTCAATGAGCAGTTCTTC.

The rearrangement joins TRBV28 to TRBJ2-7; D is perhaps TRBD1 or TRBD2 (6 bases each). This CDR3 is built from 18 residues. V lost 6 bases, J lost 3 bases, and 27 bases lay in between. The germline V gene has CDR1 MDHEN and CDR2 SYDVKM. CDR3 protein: CASSPPPGKGGWSYEQYF. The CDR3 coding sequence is TGTGCCAGCAGCCCCCCCCCGGGAAAGGGGGGATGGAGCTACGAGCAGTACTTC.

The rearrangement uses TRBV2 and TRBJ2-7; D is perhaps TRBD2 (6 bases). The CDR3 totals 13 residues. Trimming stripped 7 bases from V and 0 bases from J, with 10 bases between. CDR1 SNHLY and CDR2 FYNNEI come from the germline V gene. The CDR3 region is CASNLASSYEQYF. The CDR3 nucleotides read TGTGCCAGCAACCTAGCGAGCTCCTACGAGCAGTACTTC.

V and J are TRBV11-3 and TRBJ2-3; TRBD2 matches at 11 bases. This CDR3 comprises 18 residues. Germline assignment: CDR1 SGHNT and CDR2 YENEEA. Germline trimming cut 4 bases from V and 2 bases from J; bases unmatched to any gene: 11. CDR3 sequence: CASSSSPPGLAVTDTQYF. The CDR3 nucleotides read TGTGCCAGCAGCTCCTCCCCCCCGGGACTAGCGGTCACAGATACGCAGTATTTT. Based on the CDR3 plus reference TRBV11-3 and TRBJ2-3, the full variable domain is EAGVVQSPRYKIIEKKQPVAFWCNPISGHNTLYWYLQNLGQGPELLIRYENEEAVDDSQLPKDRFSAERLKGVDSTLKIQPAELGDSAVYLCASSSSPPGLAVTDTQYFGPGTRLTVL.

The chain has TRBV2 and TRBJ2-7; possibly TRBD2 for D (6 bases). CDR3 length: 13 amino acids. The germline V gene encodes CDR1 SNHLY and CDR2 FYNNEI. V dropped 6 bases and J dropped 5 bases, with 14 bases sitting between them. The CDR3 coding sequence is TGTGCCAGCAGGAGGAGGGCCGATCACGAGCAGTACTTC. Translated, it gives CASRRRADHEQYF.

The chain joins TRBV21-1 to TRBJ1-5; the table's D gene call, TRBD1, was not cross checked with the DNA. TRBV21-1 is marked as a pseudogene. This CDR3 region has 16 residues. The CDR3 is CASSKETAYSNQPQHF. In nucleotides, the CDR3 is TGTGCCAGCAGCAAAGAGACAGCTTATAGCAATCAGCCCCAGCATTTT.

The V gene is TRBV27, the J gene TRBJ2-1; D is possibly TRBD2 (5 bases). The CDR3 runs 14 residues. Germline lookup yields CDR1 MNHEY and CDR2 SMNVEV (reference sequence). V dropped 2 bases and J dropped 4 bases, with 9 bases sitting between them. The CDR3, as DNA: TGTGCCAGCAGTTTAAGGCGGGTTTACAATGAGCAGTTCTTC. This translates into CASSLRRVYNEQFF.

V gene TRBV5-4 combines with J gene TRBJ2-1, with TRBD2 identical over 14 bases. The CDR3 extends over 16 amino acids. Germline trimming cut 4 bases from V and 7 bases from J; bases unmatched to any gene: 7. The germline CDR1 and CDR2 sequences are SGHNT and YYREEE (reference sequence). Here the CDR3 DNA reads TGTGCCAGCAGCCCCGGACTAGCGGGAGGAGGAAATGAGCAGTTCTTC. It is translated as CASSPGLAGGGNEQFF.